What follows are 2 T cell receptor beta chains derived from one specimen sequenced in a study of identical twins. TCRdb used MiXCR to reprocess the 5' RACE reads, holding one entry per CDR3 protein. Of about 890,000 distinct CDR3 sequences in the sample, around 12% are singletons; the top ten hold 1.5% to 2%. These data are also associated with another study on yellow fever vaccine responses in identical twins.

Sequencing input: PBMCs. The source is a young woman in good health.

The rearrangement joins TRBV6-2 or TRBV6-3 to TRBJ2-7; TRBD2 matches at 11 bases. The CDR3 runs 15 residues. Germline CDR1 MNHEY, CDR2 SVGEGT. The V gene end was trimmed by 5 bases and the J gene end by 2 bases; junction bases not matched to a gene: 5. The CDR3 coding sequence is TGTGCCAGCAGTCGTAGCGGGAGGGCCCCCTACGAGCAGTACTTC. Translating it yields CASSRSGRAPYEQYF.

In this sample, this clonotype turned up a few times. The rearrangement uses TRBV5-1 and TRBJ2-1, with 12 bases lining up with TRBD1. J was trimmed by 9 bases and V by 4 bases; bases with no gene match: 5. This CDR3 contains 14 residues. Germline V lookup: CDR1 SGHRS, CDR2 YFSETQ. The CDR3 sequence: CASSAGQGAGEQFF. CDR3 nucleotides: TGCGCCAGCAGCGCGGGACAGGGGGCGGGTGAGCAGTTCTTC.